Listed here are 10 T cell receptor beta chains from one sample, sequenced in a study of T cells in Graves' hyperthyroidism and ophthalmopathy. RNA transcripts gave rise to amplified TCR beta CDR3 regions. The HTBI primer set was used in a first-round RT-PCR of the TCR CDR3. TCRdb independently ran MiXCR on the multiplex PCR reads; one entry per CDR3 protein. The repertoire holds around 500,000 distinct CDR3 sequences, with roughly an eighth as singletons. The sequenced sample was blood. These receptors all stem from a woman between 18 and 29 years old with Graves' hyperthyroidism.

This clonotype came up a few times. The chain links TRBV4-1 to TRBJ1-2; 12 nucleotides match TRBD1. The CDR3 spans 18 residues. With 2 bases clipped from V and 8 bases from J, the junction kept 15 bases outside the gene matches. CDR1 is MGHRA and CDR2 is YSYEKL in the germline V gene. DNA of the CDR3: TGCGCCAGCAGCCAACCCGGGCGGGACAGGGGGCTATGGCGGGGCTACACCTTC. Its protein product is CASSQPGRDRGLWRGYTF.

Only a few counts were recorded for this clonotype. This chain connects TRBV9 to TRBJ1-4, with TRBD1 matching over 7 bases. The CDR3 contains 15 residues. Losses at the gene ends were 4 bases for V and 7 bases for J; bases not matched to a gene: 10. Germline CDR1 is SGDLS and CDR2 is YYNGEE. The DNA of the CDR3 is TGTGCCAGCAGCACCCGGGACAGCCTTTTTGAAAAACTGTTTTTT. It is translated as CASSTRDSLFEKLFF.

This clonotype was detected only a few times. CDR3 nucleotides: TGTGCCTGGAGTGCTTTACGGACAGTTTCTGGAAACACCATATATTTT. As protein: CAWSALRTVSGNTIYF. The chain has TRBV30 and TRBJ1-3; possibly TRBD1 for D (6 bases). In germline, CDR1 is GTSNPN, CDR2 SVGIG (reference sequence). This CDR3 is 16 amino acids long. V lost 1 base, J lost 1 base, and 14 bases lay in between.

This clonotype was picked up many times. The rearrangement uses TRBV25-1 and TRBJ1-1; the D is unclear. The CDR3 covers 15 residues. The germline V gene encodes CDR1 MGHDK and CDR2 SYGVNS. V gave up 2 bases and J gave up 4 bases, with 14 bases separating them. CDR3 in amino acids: CASSEMSYLGTEAFF. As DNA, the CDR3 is TGTGCCAGCAGTGAAATGAGCTACCTGGGCACTGAAGCTTTCTTT. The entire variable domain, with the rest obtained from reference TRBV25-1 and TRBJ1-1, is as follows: EADIYQTPRYLVIGTGKKITLECSQTMGHDKMYWYQQDPGMELHLIHYSYGVNSTEKGDLSSESTVSRIRTEHFPLTLESARPSHTSQYLCASSEMSYLGTEAFFGQGTRLTVV.

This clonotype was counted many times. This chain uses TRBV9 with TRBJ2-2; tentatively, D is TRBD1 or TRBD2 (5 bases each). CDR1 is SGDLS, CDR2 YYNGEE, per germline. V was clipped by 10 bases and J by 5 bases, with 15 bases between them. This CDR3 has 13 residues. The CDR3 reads CAGSGAETGELFF. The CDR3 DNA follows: TGTGCCGGTTCCGGGGCAGAGACCGGGGAGCTGTTTTTT.

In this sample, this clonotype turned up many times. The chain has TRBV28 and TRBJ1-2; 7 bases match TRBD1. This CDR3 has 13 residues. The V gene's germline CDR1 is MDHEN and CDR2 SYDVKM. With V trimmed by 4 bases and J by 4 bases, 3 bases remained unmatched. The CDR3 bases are TGTGCCAGCAGTTCCGGGACAGCCTATGGCTACACCTTC. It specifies CASSSGTAYGYTF.

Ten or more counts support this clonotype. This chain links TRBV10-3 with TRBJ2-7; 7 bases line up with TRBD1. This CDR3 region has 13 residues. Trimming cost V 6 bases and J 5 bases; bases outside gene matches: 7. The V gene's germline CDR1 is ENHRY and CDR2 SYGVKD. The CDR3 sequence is CAIRETGTDEQYF. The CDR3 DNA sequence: TGTGCCATCAGGGAGACAGGGACGGACGAGCAGTACTTC.

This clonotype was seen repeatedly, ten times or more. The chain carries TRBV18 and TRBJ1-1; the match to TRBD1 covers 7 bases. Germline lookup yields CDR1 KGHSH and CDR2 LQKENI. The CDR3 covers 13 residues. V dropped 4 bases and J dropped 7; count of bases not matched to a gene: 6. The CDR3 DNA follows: TGTGCCAGCTCACACAGGGGTGAGGTTGAAGCTTTCTTT. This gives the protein CASSHRGEVEAFF.

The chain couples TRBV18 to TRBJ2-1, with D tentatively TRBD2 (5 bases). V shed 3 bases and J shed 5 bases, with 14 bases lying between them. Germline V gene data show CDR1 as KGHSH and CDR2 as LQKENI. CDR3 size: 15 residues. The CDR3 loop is CASSPRWLADNEQFF. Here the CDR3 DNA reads TGTGCCAGCTCACCTCGTTGGCTAGCAGACAATGAGCAGTTCTTC.

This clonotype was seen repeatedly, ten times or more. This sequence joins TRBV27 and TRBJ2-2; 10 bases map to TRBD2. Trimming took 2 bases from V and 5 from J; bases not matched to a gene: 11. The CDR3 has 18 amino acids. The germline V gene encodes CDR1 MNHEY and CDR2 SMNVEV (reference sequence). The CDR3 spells CASSLGRFLAGETGELFF. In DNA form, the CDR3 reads TGTGCCAGCAGTTTAGGGCGGTTTCTAGCGGGAGAAACCGGGGAGCTGTTTTTT.